The 5 T cell receptor beta chains reported below all come from one sample, sequenced in a study of regulatory T cells in long-lasting Graves disease. Time point noted: newly diagnosed GD, antithyroid drugs for less than 3 months. PBMC-extracted RNA yielded the TCR library. Libraries of TCR beta came from iRepertoire HTBI primers plus Arm-PCR of CDR3 regions. Each CDR3 protein gets one entry after TCRdb re-called the multiplex PCR reads with MiXCR. The table records roughly 500,000 distinct CDR3 sequences, 14% of them present only once. This same sample was also taken into another study, of T cells in Graves' hyperthyroidism and ophthalmopathy.

Sample: peripheral blood mononuclear cells (PBMCs), taken at new diagnosis, from a patient treated with antithyroid drugs. The source is a woman in her fifties or sixties with Graves disease.

The chain links TRBV5-1 to TRBJ2-5; TRBD1 matches 9 bases. The germline CDR1 and CDR2 sequences are SGHRS and YFSETQ. Trimming at V came to 4 bases and at J to 5 bases, leaving 6 bases not matched to a gene. This CDR3 has 14 amino acids. The CDR3 DNA reads as TGCGCCAGCAGCAAGGACAGGGGAGGCGAGACCCAGTACTTC. As protein: CASSKDRGGETQYF.

This clonotype was seen only a few times. CDR3 bases: TGTGCCAGCAGCCCCTGGGGGGGTAGCTCCTACAATGAGCAGTTCTTC. It codes for CASSPWGGSSYNEQFF. The rearrangement links TRBV3-1 to TRBJ2-1; 7 bases line up with TRBD2. The length of the CDR3 is 16 residues. Germline assignment: CDR1 LGHDT and CDR2 YNNKEL (reference sequence). V shed 4 bases and J 0 bases; nucleotides not matched to a gene: 6.

There are many counts of this clonotype. V is TRBV28 and J is TRBJ2-7; TRBD1 matches 9 bases. Germline V gives CDR1 MDHEN, CDR2 SYDVKM. V shed 4 bases and J 3 bases; nucleotides not matched to a gene: 1. CDR3 length equals 13 residues. CDR3 protein: CASSSGQGYEQYF. CDR3 sequence (DNA): TGTGCCAGCAGTTCGGGACAGGGCTACGAGCAGTACTTC.

There are a few counts of this clonotype. A much larger clone lies one base from this, so it may be a read error. V gene TRBV6-9 combines with J gene TRBJ1-5; 7 bases match TRBD1. This CDR3 has 15 amino acids. V shed 4 bases, J shed 0 bases, and the junction held 3 bases outside the gene matches. CDR1 is MNHGY and CDR2 is SVAAGI in the germline V gene. This chain's CDR3 is CASSLTGFSNQPQHF. The CDR3, as DNA: TGTGCCAGCAGTTTGACAGGGTTTAGCAATCAGCCCCAGCATTTT.

This clonotype was recorded at least ten times. The CDR3 coding sequence is TGTGCCAGCAGCTTAGGAGCCCTCGGAGGGGACGCAGATACGCAGTATTTT. Encoded protein: CASSLGALGGDADTQYF. This chain uses TRBV7-9 with TRBJ2-3; D is possibly TRBD2 (6 bases). The CDR3 totals 17 residues. CDR1 is SEHNR and CDR2 is FQNEAQ in the germline V gene (reference sequence). Trimming pared 1 base from V and 4 bases from J, leaving 18 bases between.